A single sample is the source of the 19 T cell receptor beta chains below, sequenced in a study of vaccination and CD4 T cells after COVID-19 (dated by TCRdb to 2021 to 2024). Libraries came from PCR. Sequencing took place on an Illumina iSeq 100. TCRdb reprocessing: public reads trimmed at Q25 with fastp, clones called with MiXCR, in-frame beta chains kept. Each entry is one CDR3 protein sequence, shown with its most common DNA and genes. The sample yields 30,000 or so distinct CDR3 sequences; approximately 48% were counted once. The top ten constitute under 6% of the sample. The time point label for this specimen denotes: late sampling 161 to 241 days after vaccination in a few convalescent patients. Sequenced here: CD4+ T cells from blood, sampled about 7 months after SARS-CoV-2 vaccination. The receptors stem from a human donor who had recovered from COVID-19.

This chain uses TRBV4-1 with TRBJ2-1; D may be TRBD1 or TRBD2 (6 bases each). The V gene's germline CDR1 is MGHRA and CDR2 YSYEKL. The CDR3 spans 14 residues. V shed 4 bases and J shed 5 bases, with 12 bases lying between them. This CDR3 reads CASSRRGLDNEQFF. DNA for the CDR3: TGCGCCAGCAGCCGCAGGGGACTGGACAATGAGCAGTTCTTC.

This clonotype was counted between two and nine times. The chain is built from TRBV6-5 and TRBJ1-5, with D unclear. The CDR3 totals 12 residues. Germline V gives CDR1 MNHEY, CDR2 SVGAGI. V was clipped by 4 bases and J by 3 bases, with 4 bases between them. Written as DNA, the CDR3 is TGTGCCAGCAGTTCGGACAATCAGCCCCAGCATTTT. Protein sequence: CASSSDNQPQHF.

This clonotype turned up a few times. The rearrangement uses TRBV7-9 and TRBJ2-1, with 7 bases matching TRBD2. The J segment lost 14 bases and the V segment lost 3 bases, leaving 7 bases of the junction unmatched. The CDR3 spans 12 residues. Germline lookup yields CDR1 SEHNR and CDR2 FQNEAQ (reference sequence). The CDR3 here is CASSFGGRAEFF. The CDR3 nucleotides read TGTGCCAGCAGCTTCGGTGGGAGGGCGGAGTTCTTC.

The rearrangement joins TRBV20-1 to TRBJ1-1; D is undetermined. V gave up 3 bases and J gave up 7 bases, with 9 bases separating them. CDR1 DFQATT and CDR2 SNEGSKA come from the germline V gene (reference sequence). The CDR3 consists of 11 residues. CDR3 DNA: TGCAGTGCTAGTGTGCTCGATGAAGCTTTCTTT. Translating it yields CSASVLDEAFF.

This clonotype was seen only a few times. V gene TRBV27 combines with J gene TRBJ2-7; D is unresolved. Trimming pared 5 bases from V and 0 bases from J, leaving 11 bases between. CDR1 and CDR2 from the germline V gene are MNHEY and SMNVEV (reference sequence). The CDR3 is made up of 14 amino acids. The CDR3 here is CASSDQESSYEQYF. The CDR3 coding sequence is TGTGCCAGCAGTGATCAGGAGAGCTCCTACGAGCAGTACTTC.

The V call is TRBV7-9, the J call TRBJ1-5; no clear D. V shed 8 bases and J shed 4 bases, with 6 bases lying between them. The CDR3 is 11 amino acids. Germline lookup yields CDR1 SEHNR and CDR2 FQNEAQ (reference sequence). The CDR3 is CASGDNQPQHF. The DNA for the CDR3 is TGTGCCAGCGGGGATAATCAGCCCCAGCATTTT.

The rearrangement joins TRBV19 to TRBJ2-5; D is uncertain. CDR1 and CDR2 (germline): LNHDA, SQIVND (reference sequence). The CDR3 runs to 14 residues. V shed 5 bases and J shed 5 bases, with 15 bases lying between them. The CDR3: CASSDSGPVETQYF. In DNA, the CDR3 is TGTGCCAGTAGTGACTCCGGGCCCGTGGAGACCCAGTACTTC.

This clonotype appeared a single time. This chain connects TRBV7-2 to TRBJ2-3; TRBD1 matches 9 bases. Germline-derived CDR1 and CDR2 are SGHTA and FQGNSA. V gave up 5 bases and J gave up 3 bases; unmatched junction bases: 12. This CDR3 is built from 17 residues. CDR3 protein: CASSPPRGDRVTDTQYF. CDR3 in DNA: TGTGCCAGCAGCCCGCCGAGGGGGGACAGGGTAACAGATACGCAGTATTTT.

In its sample, this clonotype was seen once. J is TRBJ1-2 and V is TRBV6-1, with 12 bases aligning to TRBD1. With V trimmed by 6 bases and J by 4 bases, 15 bases remained unmatched. Germline values: CDR1 MNHNS, CDR2 SASEGT. CDR3 length: 18 residues. The CDR3: CASRTIRDRGQLGYGYTF. The CDR3 DNA reads TGTGCCAGCAGGACTATCCGGGACAGGGGGCAGTTGGGCTATGGCTACACCTTC.

The V gene is TRBV7-3, the J gene TRBJ1-1; D is ambiguous. The CDR3 is made up of 16 amino acids. With 2 bases removed from V and 2 bases from J, the gap between germline ends came to 15 bases. Looked up from germline, CDR1 is SGHTA and CDR2 is FQGTGA. The CDR3 spells CASSLWSRQANTEAFF. The CDR3 region has the DNA TGTGCCAGCAGCTTATGGTCTCGGCAGGCCAACACTGAAGCTTTCTTT.

The chain recombines TRBV20-1 with TRBJ2-3, with 9 bases matching TRBD2. Germline V gene sequence: CDR1 DFQATT, CDR2 SNEGSKA (reference sequence). This CDR3 is built from 16 residues. V lost 3 bases, J lost 0 bases, and 7 bases stayed unmatched. The CDR3: CSARISGRLSTDTQYF. Written as DNA, the CDR3 is TGCAGTGCTAGGATTAGCGGGAGATTAAGCACAGATACGCAGTATTTT.

This clonotype was seen a handful of times. This rearrangement joins TRBV27 to TRBJ2-7; perhaps D is TRBD1 or TRBD2 (6 bases each). V was trimmed by 6 bases and J by 2 bases, leaving 17 bases between them. The CDR3 covers 15 residues. Germline V gene sequence: CDR1 MNHEY, CDR2 SMNVEV (reference sequence). The CDR3 coding sequence is TGTGCCAGCAGGAGCTTACAGGGAGGTGCCTACGAGCAGTACTTC. This sequence encodes CASRSLQGGAYEQYF.

In nucleotides, the CDR3 is TGTGCCAGCAGCCCCCAAGTAGGGCCTCTTGGGGCCAACGTCCTGACTTTC. Encoded protein: CASSPQVGPLGANVLTF. The rearrangement links TRBV7-6 to TRBJ2-6; D remains unclear. Trimming took off 5 bases at V and 3 bases at J, with 17 bases between the two ends. CDR3 length equals 17 residues. Germline V gives CDR1 SGHVS, CDR2 FNYEAQ.

This clonotype was counted only a few times. V gene TRBV20-1 combines with J gene TRBJ2-6; TRBD1 matches at 8 bases. Germline lookup yields CDR1 DFQATT and CDR2 SNEGSKA (reference sequence). After removal of 2 bases from V and 4 bases from J, the junction contained 13 bases not matched to a gene. CDR3 length: 18 residues. CDR3 in amino acids: CSARTRPQGARGANVLTF. For the CDR3, the DNA is TGCAGTGCTAGAACCCGTCCGCAGGGGGCGCGAGGGGCCAACGTCCTGACTTTC.

The gene calls are TRBV10-3 and TRBJ2-5; 7 bases align to TRBD2. The CDR3 contains 18 residues. Looked up from germline, CDR1 is ENHRY and CDR2 is SYGVKD. V trimming: 2 bases; J trimming: 1 base; junction bases outside the gene matches: 13. The CDR3 loop is CAISEVGLAERIQETQYF. DNA for the CDR3: TGTGCCATCAGTGAGGTGGGGCTAGCGGAAAGGATCCAAGAGACCCAGTACTTC.

This sequence joins TRBV7-8 and TRBJ2-3, with D tentatively TRBD2 (5 bases). Germline-derived CDR1 and CDR2 are SGHVS and FQNEAQ. With 6 bases removed from V and 0 bases from J, the gap between germline ends came to 19 bases. CDR3 length equals 17 residues. The chain's CDR3 is CASRPLSWGASTDTQYF. The CDR3, as DNA: TGTGCCAGCAGACCTTTATCGTGGGGAGCTAGCACAGATACGCAGTATTTT.

V usage is TRBV20-1 and J usage is TRBJ2-7, with unresolved D. Germline CDR1 is DFQATT and CDR2 is SNEGSKA (reference sequence). The V gene lost 1 base and the J gene lost 2 bases, with 9 bases spanning the gap. The CDR3 sequence is 13 residues long. CDR3 in amino acids: CSARVTDTYEQYF. DNA of the CDR3: TGCAGTGCTAGAGTAACAGATACCTACGAGCAGTACTTC.

To note about this clonotype: At one end, the junction sequence differs from germline, possibly due to a read error. The rearrangement uses TRBV20-1 and TRBJ2-1; the D is unclear. Germline V CDR1 and CDR2: DFQATT, SNEGSKA (reference sequence). CDR3 length: 13 amino acids. CDR3 DNA sequence: TGCAGTGCTAAACAAAACTCCGACAATAAGCAGTTCTTC. It encodes CSAKQNSDNKQFF.

This chain uses TRBV6-4 with TRBJ2-1, with 7 bases that match TRBD2. The CDR3 length is 15 residues. The germline V gene encodes CDR1 MRHNA and CDR2 SNTAGT. Unmatched junction bases numbered 6, after V lost 2 bases and J lost 5 bases. Written as DNA, the CDR3 is TGTGCCAGCAGTGACGGGAGGGAGGCCAACAATGAGCAGTTCTTC. This sequence encodes CASSDGREANNEQFF.